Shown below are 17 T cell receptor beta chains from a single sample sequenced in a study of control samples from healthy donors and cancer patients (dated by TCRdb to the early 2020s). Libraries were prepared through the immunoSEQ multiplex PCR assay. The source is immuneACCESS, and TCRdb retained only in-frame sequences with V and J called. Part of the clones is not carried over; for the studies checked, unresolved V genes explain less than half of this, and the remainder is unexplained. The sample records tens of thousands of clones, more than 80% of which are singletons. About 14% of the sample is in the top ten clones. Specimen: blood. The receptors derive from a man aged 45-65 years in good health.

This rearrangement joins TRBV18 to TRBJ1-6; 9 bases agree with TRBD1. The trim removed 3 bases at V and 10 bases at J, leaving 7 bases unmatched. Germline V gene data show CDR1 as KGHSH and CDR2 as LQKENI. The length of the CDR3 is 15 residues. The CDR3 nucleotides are TGTGCCAGCTCACCGAGGACAGGGGAAGAATCACCCCTCCACTTT. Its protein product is CASSPRTGEESPLHF.

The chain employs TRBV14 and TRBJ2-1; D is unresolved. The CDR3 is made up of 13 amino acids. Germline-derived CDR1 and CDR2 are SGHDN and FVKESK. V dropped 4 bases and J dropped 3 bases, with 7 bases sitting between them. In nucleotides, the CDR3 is TGTGCCAGCAGCCCGACTCTCTACAATGAGCAGTTCTTC. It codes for CASSPTLYNEQFF.

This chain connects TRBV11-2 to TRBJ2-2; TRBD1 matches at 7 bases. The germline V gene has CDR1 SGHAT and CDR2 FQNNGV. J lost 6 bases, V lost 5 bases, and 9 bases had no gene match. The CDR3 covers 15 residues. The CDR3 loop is CASSPETGVAGELFF. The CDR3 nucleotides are TGTGCCAGCAGCCCCGAAACAGGGGTCGCCGGGGAGCTGTTTTTT.

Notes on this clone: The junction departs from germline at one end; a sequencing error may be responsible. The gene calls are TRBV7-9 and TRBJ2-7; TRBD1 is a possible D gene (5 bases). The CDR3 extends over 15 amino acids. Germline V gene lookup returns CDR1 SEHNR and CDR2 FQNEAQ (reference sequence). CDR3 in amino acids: CASSLGQKKGHDQHF. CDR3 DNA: TGTGCCAGCAGCTTAGGACAGAAAAAGGGGCATGATCAGCACTTC.

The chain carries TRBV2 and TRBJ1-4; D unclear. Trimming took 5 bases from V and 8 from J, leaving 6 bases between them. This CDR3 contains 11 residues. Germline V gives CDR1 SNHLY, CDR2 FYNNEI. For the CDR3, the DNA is TGTGCCAGCAGTAGTCAGGAAAAACTGTTTTTT. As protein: CASSSQEKLFF.

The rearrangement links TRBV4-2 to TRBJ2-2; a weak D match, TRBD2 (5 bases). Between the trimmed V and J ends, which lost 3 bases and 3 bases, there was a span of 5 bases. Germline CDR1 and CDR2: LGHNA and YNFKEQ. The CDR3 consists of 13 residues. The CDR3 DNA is TGTGCCAGCAGCCAGCGGGACACCGGGGAGCTGTTTTTT. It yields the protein CASSQRDTGELFF.

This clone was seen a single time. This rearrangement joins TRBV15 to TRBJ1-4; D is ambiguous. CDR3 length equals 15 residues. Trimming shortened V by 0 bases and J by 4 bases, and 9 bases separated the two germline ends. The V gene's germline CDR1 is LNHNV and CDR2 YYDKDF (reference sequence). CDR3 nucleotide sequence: TGTGCCACCAGCAGAGATTCCGGGAGTAATGAAAAACTGTTTTTT. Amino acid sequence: CATSRDSGSNEKLFF.

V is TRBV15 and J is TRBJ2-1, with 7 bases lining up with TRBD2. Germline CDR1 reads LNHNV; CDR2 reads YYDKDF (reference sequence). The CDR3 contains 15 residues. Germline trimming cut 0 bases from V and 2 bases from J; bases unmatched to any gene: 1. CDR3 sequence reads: CATSRELATYNEQFF. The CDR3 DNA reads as TGTGCCACCAGCAGAGAACTAGCGACCTACAATGAGCAGTTCTTC.

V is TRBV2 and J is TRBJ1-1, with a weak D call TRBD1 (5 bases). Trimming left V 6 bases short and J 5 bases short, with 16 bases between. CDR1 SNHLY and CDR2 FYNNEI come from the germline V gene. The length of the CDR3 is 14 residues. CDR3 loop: CASSSSTPGTEAFF. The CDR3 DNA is TGTGCCAGCAGCAGCTCGACTCCAGGGACTGAAGCTTTCTTT.

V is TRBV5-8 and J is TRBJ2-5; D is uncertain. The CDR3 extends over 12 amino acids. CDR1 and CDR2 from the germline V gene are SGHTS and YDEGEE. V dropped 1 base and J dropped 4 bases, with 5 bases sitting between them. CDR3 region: CASSLSAETQYF. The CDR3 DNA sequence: TGTGCCAGCAGCTTGTCGGCAGAGACCCAGTACTTC.

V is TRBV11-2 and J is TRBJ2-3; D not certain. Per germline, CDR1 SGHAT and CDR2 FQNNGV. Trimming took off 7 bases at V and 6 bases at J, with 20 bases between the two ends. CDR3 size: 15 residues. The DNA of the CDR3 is TGTGCCAGCACCCTTGCTAGTCCCGCCCGTGATACGCAGTATTTT. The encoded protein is CASTLASPARDTQYF.

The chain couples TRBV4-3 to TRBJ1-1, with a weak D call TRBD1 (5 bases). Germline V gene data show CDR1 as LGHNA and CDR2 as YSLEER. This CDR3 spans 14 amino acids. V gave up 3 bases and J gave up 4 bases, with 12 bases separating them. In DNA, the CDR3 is TGCGCCAGCAGCCATAGCAGGGTCGGCACTGAAGCTTTCTTT. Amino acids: CASSHSRVGTEAFF.

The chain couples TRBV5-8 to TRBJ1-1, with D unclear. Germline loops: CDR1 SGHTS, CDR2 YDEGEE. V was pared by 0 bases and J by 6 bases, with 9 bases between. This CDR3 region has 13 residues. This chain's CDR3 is CASSLGRLAEAFF. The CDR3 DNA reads TGTGCCAGCAGCTTGGGCAGGTTGGCTGAAGCTTTCTTT.

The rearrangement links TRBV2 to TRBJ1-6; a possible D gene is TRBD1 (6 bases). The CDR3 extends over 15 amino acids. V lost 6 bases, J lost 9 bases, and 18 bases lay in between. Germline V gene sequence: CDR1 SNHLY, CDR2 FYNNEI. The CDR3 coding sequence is TGTGCCAGCAGACGGAGGACAGATAATCGTTCACCCCTCCACTTT. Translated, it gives CASRRRTDNRSPLHF.

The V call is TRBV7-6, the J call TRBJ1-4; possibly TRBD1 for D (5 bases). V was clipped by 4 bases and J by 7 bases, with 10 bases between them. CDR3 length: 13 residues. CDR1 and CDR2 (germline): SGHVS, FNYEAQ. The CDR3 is CASSSGTGEKLFF. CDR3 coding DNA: TGTGCCAGCAGCTCTGGGACCGGTGAAAAACTGTTTTTT.

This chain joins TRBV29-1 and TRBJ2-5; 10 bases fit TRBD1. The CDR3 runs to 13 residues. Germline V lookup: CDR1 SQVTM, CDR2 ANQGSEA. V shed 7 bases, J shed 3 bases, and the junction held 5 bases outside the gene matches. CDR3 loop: CSADRGMEETQYF. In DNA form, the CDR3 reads TGCAGCGCGGACAGGGGGATGGAAGAGACCCAGTACTTC.

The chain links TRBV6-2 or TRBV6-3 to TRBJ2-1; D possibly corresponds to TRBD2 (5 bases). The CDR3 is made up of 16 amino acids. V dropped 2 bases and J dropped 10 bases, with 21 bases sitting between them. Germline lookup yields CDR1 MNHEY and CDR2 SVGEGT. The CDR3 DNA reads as TGTGCCAGCAGTTACCGCAGCGGTTCCCTACTAGAGGAGCAGTTCTTC. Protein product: CASSYRSGSLLEEQFF.